The clone carrying this T cell receptor beta chain was picked up a small number of times. As yet, its antigen is unknown. Method: immunoSEQ multiplex PCR; TCRdb's copy keeps in-frame clones and lacks some. The table lists some 86,000 clones, over 75% of them singletons. These data originate in a study of T cell responses to AZD1222 COVID-19 vaccine. The study, taken as a whole, reports: CD4 TCRs associated with vaccination spanned spike, dominating at 160-218 and 743-854.

The ends were cut back, 4 bases at V and 1 base at J, with 20 bases in the middle. The CDR3 runs 18 residues. The V gene's germline CDR1 is SGHAT and CDR2 FQNNGV. The chain couples TRBV11-2 to TRBJ1-3, with D unresolved. The sequence came from an adult who received the AZD1222 COVID-19 vaccine. Material: peripheral blood, obtained 28 days after the second AZD1222 dose. This chain's CDR3 is CASSSLRSDLGSGNTIYF. Here the CDR3 DNA reads TGTGCCAGCAGCTCTCTAAGATCGGATCTGGGTTCTGGAAACACCATATATTTT.